The text below deals with one TCR beta chain. Into CD45RA+ naive and CD45RA-negative memory subsets, the CD4+ cells were split. Germline CDR1 and CDR2: MDHEN and SYDVKM. The length of the CDR3 is 11 residues. V dropped 5 bases and J dropped 8 bases, with 6 bases sitting between them. The data were obtained in a study of shared clonotypes between healthy human individuals. Study summary: Donors consisted of two women and a few men between 18 and 49.

It was across several immunoSEQ plates that each subset's genomic DNA was evenly split. Assay: immunoSEQ multiplex PCR; the TCRdb copy retains only in-frame clones and omits some. The sample has 1 million to 1.2 million clones; 60% to 80% are singletons. This sequence joins TRBV28 and TRBJ1-4; D uncertain. Sequencing input: memory CD4+ T cells from PBMCs. The sample's subset: CD45RA-negative fraction. The origin of this receptor is a man aged 18-30 years in good health. Some clones in this sample may be carry-over from other donors' samples. The CDR3 nucleotides read TGTGCCAGCAGTCCAAGGGAAAAACTGTTTTTT. Translating gives CASSPREKLFF.